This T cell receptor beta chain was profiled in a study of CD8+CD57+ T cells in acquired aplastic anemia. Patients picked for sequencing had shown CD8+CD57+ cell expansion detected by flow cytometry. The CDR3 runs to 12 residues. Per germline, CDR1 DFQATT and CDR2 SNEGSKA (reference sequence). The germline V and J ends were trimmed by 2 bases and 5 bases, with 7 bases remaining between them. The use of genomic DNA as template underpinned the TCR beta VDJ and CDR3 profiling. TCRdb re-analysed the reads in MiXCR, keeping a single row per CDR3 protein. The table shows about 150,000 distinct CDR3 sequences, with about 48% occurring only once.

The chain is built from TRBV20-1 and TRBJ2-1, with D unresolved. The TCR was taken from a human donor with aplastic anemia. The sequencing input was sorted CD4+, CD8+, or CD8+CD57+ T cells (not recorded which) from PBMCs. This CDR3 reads CSARIQDNEQFF. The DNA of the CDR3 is TGCAGTGCTAGAATCCAGGACAATGAGCAGTTCTTC.